The clone carrying this T cell receptor beta chain was observed once. These data are taken from a study of blood T cell repertoires in COVID-19. Germline values: CDR1 LNHDA, CDR2 SQIVND (reference sequence). The V segment lost 5 bases and the J segment 4 bases; nucleotides outside the gene matches: 6. CDR3 length: 14 residues. TCRdb's table, derived via immunoSEQ multiplex PCR, lists solely in-frame clones and lacks some. The sample holds around 68,000 clones, 85% seen once. The chain couples TRBV19 to TRBJ1-2, with TRBD1 matching over 8 bases. Sequenced input: peripheral blood. This clonotype was obtained from an elderly man with acute or convalescent COVID-19. The CDR3 spells CASSWTGKGYGYTF. The CDR3 DNA sequence: TGTGCCAGTAGTTGGACAGGGAAAGGCTATGGCTACACCTTC.